This is a list of T cell receptor beta chains from one sample in a study of shared T cell receptors in the human thymus. Using immunoSEQ multiplex PCR, the repertoire was profiled, and TCRdb retains in-frame clones only, with some absent. The sample includes 650,000 to 950,000 clones, approximately 83% seen only once; the top ten take approximately 0.01%. Another study also made use of these data, one on human thymus T cells.

The sequencing sample was made of thymocytes. These receptors all come from a girl younger than two with a congenital heart defect. Both conserved end residues are part of each CDR3.

v_gene	j_gene	CDR3aa
TRBV7-9	TRBJ1-2	CASSSHRGKHGYTF
TRBV27	TRBJ1-1	CASTWGPNTEAFF
TRBV19	TRBJ1-6	CASSTLRSSYNSPLHF
TRBV4-1	TRBJ2-5	CASSQGMGPPGTQYF
TRBV4-3	TRBJ1-4	CASSQVPDRGKNEKLFF
TRBV5-5	TRBJ1-5	CASSLTEFQPQHF
TRBV6-5	TRBJ2-7	CASSYTESYEQYF
TRBV29-1	TRBJ2-7	CSVEWASGDEQYF
TRBV6-1	TRBJ2-7	CASSPPEGRLHEQYF
TRBV28	TRBJ2-3	CASSCRLAGDWTDTQYF
TRBV5-1	TRBJ1-3	CASSEDRGHRNTIYF
TRBV6-6	TRBJ2-5	CASIPLNAGGPKTQYF
TRBV4-3	TRBJ1-1	CASSQTGGNTEAFF
TRBV10-3	TRBJ2-1	CAISVIYRQGVYNEQFF
TRBV28	TRBJ1-2	CASSSPTGTGGYGYTF
TRBV30	TRBJ2-1	CAWNLAGGSVEQFF
TRBV4-3	TRBJ1-2	CASSPTRESNYGYTF
TRBV11-2	TRBJ1-5	CASSLVQAARSQPQHF
TRBV5-5	TRBJ2-3	CASDSGTGTDTQYF
TRBV19	TRBJ1-6	CASRPGQRLNSPLHF
TRBV9	TRBJ2-1	CASSSQGVHYNEQFF
TRBV7-8	TRBJ2-7	CASTLPRDSKPYEQYF
TRBV15	TRBJ1-2	CATSRDPGTGHFNGYTF
TRBV30	TRBJ1-2	CAWSVNRHGYTF
TRBV4-3	TRBJ1-1	CASSQEISDREVTSKAFF
TRBV7-2	TRBJ1-1	CASSPRGGYTEAFF
TRBV5-1	TRBJ2-5	CASSLLGQPQETQYF
TRBV11-2	TRBJ1-2	CASSFGSRSQGYGYTF
TRBV6-1	TRBJ2-3	CASYRSTDTQYF
TRBV14	TRBJ2-1	CASSQESEGAMRDEQFF
TRBV5-1	TRBJ2-2	CASSLARLAGLQNTGELFF
TRBV5-1	TRBJ2-2	CASSLTGQLNTGELFF
TRBV9	TRBJ1-1	CASSVGADTEAFF
TRBV18	TRBJ1-1	CASSQPTGEAFF
TRBV19	TRBJ1-5	CASSRVSQGAIPYSNQPQHF
TRBV20-1	TRBJ1-2	CSTPTTGGYTF